This entry lists 9 T cell receptor beta chains sequenced from one sample in a study of blood T cell repertoires in COVID-19. Sequenced by immunoSEQ multiplex PCR; TCRdb stores in-frame clones only, minus some. The table lists about 320,000 clones, approximately 88% of them singletons. What was sequenced was PBMCs or T cells enriched from blood (not recorded which). Every receptor here comes from a man aged 60 to 75 who had recovered from COVID-19.

The chain links TRBV6-5 to TRBJ2-7; TRBD2 matches at 9 bases. Germline trimming cut 7 bases from V and 4 bases from J; bases unmatched to any gene: 5. The CDR3 extends over 13 amino acids. CDR1 and CDR2 from the germline V gene are MNHEY and SVGAGI. CDR3 loop: CASIAGDNYEQYF. CDR3 in DNA: TGTGCCAGCATAGCGGGAGACAATTACGAGCAGTACTTC.

The chain joins TRBV3-1 (or the pseudogene TRBV3-2) to TRBJ1-1; D is possibly TRBD1 (6 bases). The V gene's germline CDR1 is LGHDT and CDR2 YNNKEL (reference sequence). This CDR3 has 13 amino acids. V lost 8 bases to trimming and J lost 6 bases, with 16 bases between them. The CDR3 protein is CASLGGVGAEAFF. The CDR3 nucleotides read TGTGCCAGCTTAGGGGGGGTGGGCGCTGAAGCTTTCTTT.

J is TRBJ2-5 and V is TRBV28; 9 bases are a match to TRBD2. CDR1 and CDR2 from the germline V gene are MDHEN and SYDVKM. V dropped 4 bases and J dropped 5; count of bases not matched to a gene: 17. This CDR3 region has 18 residues. The CDR3 region is CASSSTLAQAGGWETQYF. CDR3 bases: TGTGCCAGCAGTTCCACTTTGGCCCAAGCGGGAGGATGGGAGACCCAGTACTTC. Looking up the rest from reference TRBV28 and TRBJ2-5 gives the full variable domain: DVKVTQSSRYLVKRTGEKVFLECVQDMDHENMFWYRQDPGLGLRLIYFSYDVKMKEKGDIPEGYSVSREKKERFSLILESASTNQTSMYLCASSSTLAQAGGWETQYFGPGTRLLVL.

This clone was recorded only once. The chain joins TRBV5-1 to TRBJ2-7, with 9 bases identical to TRBD2. CDR1 is SGHRS, CDR2 YFSETQ, per germline. This CDR3 region has 13 residues. J lost 7 bases, V lost 0 bases, and 2 bases had no gene match. The CDR3 region is CASSLEAGGEQYF. In nucleotides, the CDR3 is TGCGCCAGCAGCTTGGAAGCGGGAGGAGAGCAGTACTTC.

This chain uses TRBV5-8 with TRBJ1-6; 10 nucleotides line up with TRBD1. This CDR3 has 15 residues. With V trimmed by 2 bases and J by 8 bases, 4 bases remained unmatched. Germline V gene sequence: CDR1 SGHTS, CDR2 YDEGEE. CDR3: CASSFLGTGDSPLHF. In nucleotides, the CDR3 is TGTGCCAGCAGCTTTTTGGGGACAGGGGATTCACCCCTCCACTTT.

Only a few counts were recorded for this clone. V is TRBV6-5 and J is TRBJ2-1, with D maybe TRBD2 (5 bases). The CDR3 extends over 12 amino acids. Germline values: CDR1 MNHEY, CDR2 SVGAGI. The DNA of the CDR3 is TGTGCGGTCCGGGACTCCTACAATGAGCAGTTCTTC. This sequence encodes CAVRDSYNEQFF.

The chain employs TRBV18 and TRBJ2-3; 9 bases align to TRBD2. Looked up from germline, CDR1 is KGHSH and CDR2 is LQKENI. Trimming cost V 3 bases and J 0 bases; bases outside gene matches: 4. This CDR3 region has 16 residues. Written as DNA, the CDR3 is TGTGCCAGCTCACCTCGACTAGCGGATAGCACAGATACGCAGTATTTT. Its protein is CASSPRLADSTDTQYF.

V is TRBV19 and J is TRBJ1-4, with 9 bases matching TRBD1. This CDR3 region has 14 residues. V trimming: 5 bases; J trimming: 4 bases; junction bases outside the gene matches: 2. Germline CDR1 reads LNHDA; CDR2 reads SQIVND (reference sequence). The CDR3 bases are TGTGCCAGTAGTTTGGGACAGGGTAATGAAAAACTGTTTTTT. It is translated as CASSLGQGNEKLFF. Looking up the rest from reference TRBV19 and TRBJ1-4 gives the full variable domain: DGGITQSPKYLFRKEGQNVTLSCEQNLNHDAMYWYRQDPGQGLRLIYYSQIVNDFQKGDIAEGYSVSREKKESFPLTVTSAQKNPTAFYLCASSLGQGNEKLFFGSGTQLSVL.

The V call is TRBV9, the J call TRBJ2-1; 7 nucleotides agree with TRBD1. V lost 4 bases to trimming and J lost 4 bases; unmatched junction nucleotides: 8. This CDR3 has 15 residues. CDR1 and CDR2 from the germline V gene are SGDLS and YYNGEE. CDR3 sequence (DNA): TGTGCCAGCAGCCCCCGACAGGGTGGTTACAATGAGCAGTTCTTC. This sequence encodes CASSPRQGGYNEQFF. Full variable domain (outside the CDR3, taken from reference TRBV9 and TRBJ2-1): DSGVTQTPKHLITATGQRVTLRCSPRSGDLSVYWYQQSLDQGLQFLIQYYNGEERAKGNILERFSAQQFPDLHSELNLSSLELGDSALYFCASSPRQGGYNEQFFGPGTRLTVL.